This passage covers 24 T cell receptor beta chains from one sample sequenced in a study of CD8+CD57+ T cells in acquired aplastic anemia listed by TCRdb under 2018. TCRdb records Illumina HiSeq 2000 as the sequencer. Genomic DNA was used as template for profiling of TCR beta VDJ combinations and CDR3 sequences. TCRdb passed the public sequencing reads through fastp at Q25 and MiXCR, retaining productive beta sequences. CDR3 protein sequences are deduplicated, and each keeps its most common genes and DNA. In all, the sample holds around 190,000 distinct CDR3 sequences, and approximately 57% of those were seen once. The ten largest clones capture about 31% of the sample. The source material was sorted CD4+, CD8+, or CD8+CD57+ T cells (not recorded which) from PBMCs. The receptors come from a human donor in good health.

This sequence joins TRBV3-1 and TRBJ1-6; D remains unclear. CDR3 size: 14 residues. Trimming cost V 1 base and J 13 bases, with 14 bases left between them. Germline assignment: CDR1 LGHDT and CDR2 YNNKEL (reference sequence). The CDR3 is CASSQVGSNQPLHF. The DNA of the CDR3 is TGTGCCAGCAGCCAAGTCGGTAGCAATCAGCCCCTCCACTTT.

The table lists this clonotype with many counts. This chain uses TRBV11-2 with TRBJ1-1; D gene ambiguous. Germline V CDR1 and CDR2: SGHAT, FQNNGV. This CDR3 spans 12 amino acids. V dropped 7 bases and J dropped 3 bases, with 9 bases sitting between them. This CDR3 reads CASNIGYTEAFF. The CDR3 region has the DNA TGTGCCAGCAACATTGGTTACACTGAAGCTTTCTTT.

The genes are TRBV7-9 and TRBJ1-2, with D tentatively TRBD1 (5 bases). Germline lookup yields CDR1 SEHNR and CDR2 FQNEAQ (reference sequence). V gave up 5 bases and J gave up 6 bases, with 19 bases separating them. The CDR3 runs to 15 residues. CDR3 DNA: TGTGCCAGCAGCACCGGGACCCCCGTCTACAATGGCTACACCTTC. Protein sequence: CASSTGTPVYNGYTF.

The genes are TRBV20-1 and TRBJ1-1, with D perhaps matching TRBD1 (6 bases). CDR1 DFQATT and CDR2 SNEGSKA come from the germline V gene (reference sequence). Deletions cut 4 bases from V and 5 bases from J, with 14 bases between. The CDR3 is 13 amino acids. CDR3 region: CSATFLGATEAFF. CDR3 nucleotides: TGCAGTGCTACATTTTTGGGGGCGACTGAAGCTTTCTTT.

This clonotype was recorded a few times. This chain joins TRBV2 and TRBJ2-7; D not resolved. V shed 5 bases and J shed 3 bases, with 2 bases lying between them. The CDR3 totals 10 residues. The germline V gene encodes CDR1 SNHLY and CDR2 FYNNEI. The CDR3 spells CASSNYEQYF. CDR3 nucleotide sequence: TGTGCCAGCAGTAACTACGAGCAGTACTTC.

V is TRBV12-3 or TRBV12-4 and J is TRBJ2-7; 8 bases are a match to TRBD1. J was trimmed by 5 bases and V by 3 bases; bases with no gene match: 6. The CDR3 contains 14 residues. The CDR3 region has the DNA TGTGCCAGCAGTTTTGGGACAGGAGGCAACGAGCAGTACTTC. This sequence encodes CASSFGTGGNEQYF.

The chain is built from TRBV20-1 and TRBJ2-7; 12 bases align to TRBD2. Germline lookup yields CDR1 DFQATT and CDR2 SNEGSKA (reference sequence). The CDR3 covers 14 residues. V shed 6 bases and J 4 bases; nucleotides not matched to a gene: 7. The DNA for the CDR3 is TGCAGTGCGGGACCGGGACTAGCGGGTTACGAGCAGTACTTC. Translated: CSAGPGLAGYEQYF.

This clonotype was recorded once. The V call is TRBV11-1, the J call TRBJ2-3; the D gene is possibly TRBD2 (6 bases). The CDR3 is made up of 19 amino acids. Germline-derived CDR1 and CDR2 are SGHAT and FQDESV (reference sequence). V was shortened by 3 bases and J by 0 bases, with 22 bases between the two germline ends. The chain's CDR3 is CASSFSLGWRDRSTDTQYF. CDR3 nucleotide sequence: TGTGCCAGCAGCTTTAGTTTGGGGTGGAGGGATCGGAGCACAGATACGCAGTATTTT.

The CDR3 sequence is CASNQQVYNSPLHF. The CDR3, as DNA: TGTGCCAGTAACCAACAGGTCTATAATTCACCCCTCCACTTT. The chain links TRBV19 to TRBJ1-6; D perhaps matches TRBD1 (5 bases). The CDR3 is 14 amino acids. The V end was cut by 7 bases, the J end by 3 bases, with 10 bases between. Per the germline V gene, CDR1 is LNHDA and CDR2 is SQIVND (reference sequence). Combining the CDR3 with reference TRBV19 and TRBJ1-6 gives the whole variable domain DGGITQSPKYLFRKEGQNVTLSCEQNLNHDAMYWYRQDPGQGLRLIYYSQIVNDFQKGDIAEGYSVSREKKESFPLTVTSAQKNPTAFYLCASNQQVYNSPLHFGNGTRLTVT.

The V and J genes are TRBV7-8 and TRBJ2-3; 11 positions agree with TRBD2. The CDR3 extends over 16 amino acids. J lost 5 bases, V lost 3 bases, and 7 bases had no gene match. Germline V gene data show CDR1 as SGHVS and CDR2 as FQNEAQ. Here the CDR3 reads CASSFNSGGAVDTQYF. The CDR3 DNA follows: TGTGCCAGCAGCTTCAATAGCGGGGGGGCCGTAGATACGCAGTATTTT.

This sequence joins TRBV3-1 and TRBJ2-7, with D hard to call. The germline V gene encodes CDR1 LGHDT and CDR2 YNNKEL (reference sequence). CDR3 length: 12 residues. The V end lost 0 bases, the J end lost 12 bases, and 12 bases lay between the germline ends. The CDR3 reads CASSQDRTDRYF. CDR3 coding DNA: TGTGCCAGCAGCCAAGACAGGACCGACCGGTACTTC.

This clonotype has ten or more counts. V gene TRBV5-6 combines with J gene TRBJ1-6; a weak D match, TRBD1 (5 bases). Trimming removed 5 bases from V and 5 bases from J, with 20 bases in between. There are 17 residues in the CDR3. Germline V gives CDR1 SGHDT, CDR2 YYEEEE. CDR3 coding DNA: TGTGCCAGCAGTTTTGGGACGTCCCCACGGGATAATTCACCCCTCCACTTT. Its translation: CASSFGTSPRDNSPLHF.

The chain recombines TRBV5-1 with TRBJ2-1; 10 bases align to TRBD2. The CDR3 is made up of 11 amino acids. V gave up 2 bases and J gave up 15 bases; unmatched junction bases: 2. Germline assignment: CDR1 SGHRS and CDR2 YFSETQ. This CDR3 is CASSLAGGPFF. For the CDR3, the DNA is TGCGCCAGCAGCTTAGCGGGAGGGCCGTTCTTC.

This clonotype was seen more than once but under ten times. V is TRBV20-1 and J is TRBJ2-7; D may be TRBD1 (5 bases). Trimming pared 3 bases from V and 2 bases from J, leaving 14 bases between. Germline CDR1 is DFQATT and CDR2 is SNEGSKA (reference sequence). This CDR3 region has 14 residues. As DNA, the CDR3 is TGCAGTGCTAGTGGGCAGGGCCTTACCTACGAGCAGTACTTC. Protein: CSASGQGLTYEQYF.

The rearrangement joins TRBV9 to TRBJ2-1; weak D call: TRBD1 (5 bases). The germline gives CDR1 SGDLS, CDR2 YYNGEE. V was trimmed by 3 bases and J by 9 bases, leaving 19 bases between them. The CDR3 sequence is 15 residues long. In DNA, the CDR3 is TGTGCCAGCAGCGGACAGTCTCCCCCTTCCAGTGAGCAGTTCTTC. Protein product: CASSGQSPPSSEQFF. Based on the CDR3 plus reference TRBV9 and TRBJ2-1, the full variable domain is DSGVTQTPKHLITATGQRVTLRCSPRSGDLSVYWYQQSLDQGLQFLIQYYNGEERAKGNILERFSAQQFPDLHSELNLSSLELGDSALYFCASSGQSPPSSEQFFGPGTRLTVL.

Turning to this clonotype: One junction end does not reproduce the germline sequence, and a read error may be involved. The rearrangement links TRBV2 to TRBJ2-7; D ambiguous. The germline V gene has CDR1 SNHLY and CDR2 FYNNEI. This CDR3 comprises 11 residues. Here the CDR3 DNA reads TGTGCCAGCAGGAGAGGAGTCGAGCAGTATTTC. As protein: CASRRGVEQYF.

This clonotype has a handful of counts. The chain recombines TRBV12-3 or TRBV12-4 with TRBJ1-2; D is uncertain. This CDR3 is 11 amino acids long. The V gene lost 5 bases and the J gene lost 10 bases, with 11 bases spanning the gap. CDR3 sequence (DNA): TGTGCCAGCAGTGCCGGGAGCAACTACACCTTC. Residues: CASSAGSNYTF.

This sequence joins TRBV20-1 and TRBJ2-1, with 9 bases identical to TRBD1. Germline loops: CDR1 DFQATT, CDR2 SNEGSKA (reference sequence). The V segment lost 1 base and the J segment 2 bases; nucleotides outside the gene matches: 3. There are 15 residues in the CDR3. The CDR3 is CSARGDRVAYNEQFF. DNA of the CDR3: TGCAGTGCTAGAGGGGACAGGGTGGCCTACAATGAGCAGTTCTTC.

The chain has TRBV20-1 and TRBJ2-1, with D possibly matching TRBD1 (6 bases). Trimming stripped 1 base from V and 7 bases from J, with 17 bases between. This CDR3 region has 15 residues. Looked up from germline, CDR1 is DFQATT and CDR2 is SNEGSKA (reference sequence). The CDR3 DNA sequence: TGCAGTGCTAGAGGGAGTTACAGGGTGAAGAATGAGCAGTTCTTC. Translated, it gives CSARGSYRVKNEQFF.

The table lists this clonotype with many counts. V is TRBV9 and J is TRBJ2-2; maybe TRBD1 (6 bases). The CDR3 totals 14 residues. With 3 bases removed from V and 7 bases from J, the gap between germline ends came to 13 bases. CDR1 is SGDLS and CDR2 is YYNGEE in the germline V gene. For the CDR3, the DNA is TGTGCCAGCAGCGCCCCAGGGGTTCACGGGGAGCTGTTTTTT. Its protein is CASSAPGVHGELFF.

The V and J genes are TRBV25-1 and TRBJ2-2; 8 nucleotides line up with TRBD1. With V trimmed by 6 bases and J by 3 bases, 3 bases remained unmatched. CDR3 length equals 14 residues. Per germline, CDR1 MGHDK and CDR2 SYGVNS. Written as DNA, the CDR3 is TGTGCCAGCAGGTCGACAGGGGACACCGGGGAGCTGTTTTTT. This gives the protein CASRSTGDTGELFF.

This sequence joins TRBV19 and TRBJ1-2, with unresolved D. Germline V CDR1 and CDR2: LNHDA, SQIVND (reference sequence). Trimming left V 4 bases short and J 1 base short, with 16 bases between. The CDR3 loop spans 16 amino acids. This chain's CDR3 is CASSTTSRTLNYGYTF. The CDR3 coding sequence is TGTGCCAGTAGTACGACATCACGGACGCTTAACTATGGCTACACCTTC.

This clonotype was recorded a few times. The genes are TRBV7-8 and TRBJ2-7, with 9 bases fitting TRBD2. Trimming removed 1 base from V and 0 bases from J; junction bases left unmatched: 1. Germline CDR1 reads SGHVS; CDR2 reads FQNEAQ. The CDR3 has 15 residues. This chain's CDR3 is CASSLEAGGSYEQYF. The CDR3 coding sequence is TGTGCCAGCAGCTTAGAAGCGGGGGGCTCCTACGAGCAGTACTTC.

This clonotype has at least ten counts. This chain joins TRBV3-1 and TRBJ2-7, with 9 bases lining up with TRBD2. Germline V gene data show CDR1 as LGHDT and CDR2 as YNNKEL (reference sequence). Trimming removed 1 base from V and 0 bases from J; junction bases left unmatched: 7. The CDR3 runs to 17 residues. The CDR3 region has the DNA TGTGCCAGCAGCCAAGTTGATAGCGGGGGCAGCTCCTACGAGCAGTACTTC. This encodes CASSQVDSGGSSYEQYF.